This TCR beta chain came from a study of cytomegalovirus exposure and HLA in healthy donors. Regarding the study as a whole: DRB1 showed the most TCR associations and HLA-C the fewest in a later analysis, as rates varied by HLA locus.

Turning to this clone: Its antigen remains unidentified.

Germline V lookup: CDR1 SNHLY, CDR2 FYNNEI. Deletions cut 5 bases from V and 2 bases from J, with 16 bases between. CDR3 length equals 15 residues. Primers included in the PCR were 60 Vbeta and 13 Jbeta primers. Using immunoSEQ multiplex PCR, the repertoire was profiled, and TCRdb retains in-frame clones only, with some absent. This table holds 150,000 or so clones, approximately 71% found once. Donors consisted of healthy bone marrow donors. This rearrangement joins TRBV2 to TRBJ2-7, with a tentative D call TRBD2 (7 bases). The sequence came from a man in his late teens or twenties in good health and CMV-seropositive. Sequencing was carried out using PBMCs. CDR3 sequence (DNA): TGTGCCAGCAGTCAGGAGGGGGGAGGGCCCTACGAGCAGTACTTC. This translates into CASSQEGGGPYEQYF.